This TCR beta chain was observed in a study of blood T cell repertoires in COVID-19. As for the study in general: Whether acute or convalescent, the COVID-19 samples came from the United States, Italy and Spain. Sample material is recorded as cDNA or gDNA derived from T cells, B-cell-depleted T cells, or PBMCs.

In the source study's methods: Reference gene primer amplification gave nucleated cell count estimates. Clones were sequenced by immunoSEQ multiplex PCR, and TCRdb holds only the in-frame ones, with some missing. V and J calls and clone size are those listed in that table; D and trimming were worked out from the DNA. The table lists tens of thousands of clones, just over 85% of them singletons. CDR3 length: 18 residues. Germline V gives CDR1 LNHDA, CDR2 SQIVND (reference sequence). V shed 5 bases, J shed 4 bases, and the junction held 16 bases outside the gene matches. This sequence originates from a human donor in a cohort sampled during active COVID-19. The genes are TRBV19 and TRBJ2-3; the match to TRBD2 covers 9 bases. Specimen: peripheral blood. Written as DNA, the CDR3 is TGTGCCAGTAGTTCCCGCGGGAGGGCCGCCTCTCGGGCAGATACGCAGTATTTT. This sequence encodes CASSSRGRAASRADTQYF.